A single sample gave rise to the 9 T cell receptor beta chains below, sequenced in a study of T-cell memory formation after mild COVID-19. TCRdb called the 5' RACE reads again in MiXCR, with one record for every CDR3 protein. Altogether roughly 200,000 distinct CDR3 sequences are present, 20% to 25% being singletons, with the ten largest covering 20% to 25%. Sequencing was carried out using PBMCs or a T cell subset sorted from them (not recorded which). Receptors originate from an adult woman who had mild COVID-19 (a few samples of this study predate the infection). Cell type and time point are not known.

The gene calls are TRBV6-5 and TRBJ1-1; D is perhaps TRBD1 (6 bases). Deletions cut 4 bases from V and 3 bases from J, with 12 bases between. This CDR3 spans 14 amino acids. The germline gives CDR1 MNHEY, CDR2 SVGAGI. The CDR3 DNA reads as TGTGCCAGCAGTTGGTCGACAGGACACACTGAAGCTTTCTTT. Translating it yields CASSWSTGHTEAFF.

This clonotype showed up just a few times. This chain connects TRBV21-1 to TRBJ2-7; the table names TRBD1, a call not compared with the DNA. TRBV21-1 is a known pseudogene. CDR3 length: 15 amino acids. In DNA form, the CDR3 reads TGTGCCAGCACCCGAGCAGGTGACAGGGACTACGAGCAGTACTTC. Its protein product is CASTRAGDRDYEQYF.

This sequence joins TRBV6-5 and TRBJ2-1, with D perhaps TRBD2 (5 bases). Trimming took 8 bases from V and 0 from J, leaving 14 bases between them. Germline values: CDR1 MNHEY, CDR2 SVGAGI. The CDR3 totals 15 residues. CDR3 DNA sequence: TGTGCCAGCGCCAAGGACTCGAGCTCCTACAATGAGCAGTTCTTC. Translated, it gives CASAKDSSSYNEQFF.

This sequence joins TRBV3-1 and TRBJ2-1; 12 bases match TRBD2. The V gene end was trimmed by 6 bases and the J gene end by 8 bases; junction bases not matched to a gene: 8. CDR1 and CDR2 (germline): LGHDT, YNNKEL (reference sequence). The CDR3 contains 15 residues. In DNA, the CDR3 is TGTGCCAGCAGTCCCCTTCGACTAGCGGGAGATGAGCAGTTCTTC. It is translated as CASSPLRLAGDEQFF.

Only a few counts were recorded for this clonotype. The chain is built from TRBV29-1 and TRBJ2-7; 8 bases map to TRBD1. V was clipped by 4 bases and J by 3 bases; unmatched bases: 8. The CDR3 spans 14 residues. Germline CDR1 and CDR2: SQVTM and ANQGSEA. In DNA, the CDR3 is TGCAGCGTTGTCCCTGGGACAGGAAACTACGAGCAGTACTTC. Its translation: CSVVPGTGNYEQYF.

Only a few counts were recorded for this clonotype. The rearrangement links TRBV19 to TRBJ1-1, with D possibly being TRBD1 (5 bases). CDR3 size: 15 residues. The germline V gene encodes CDR1 LNHDA and CDR2 SQIVND (reference sequence). V shed 3 bases and J shed 6 bases, with 17 bases lying between them. The CDR3 loop reads CASSIGAAFGSEAFF. CDR3 nucleotide sequence: TGTGCCAGTAGTATCGGGGCGGCTTTTGGCTCTGAAGCTTTCTTT.

The chain links TRBV6-5 to TRBJ2-2, with D maybe TRBD1 (5 bases). With 0 bases removed from V and 0 bases from J, the gap between germline ends came to 11 bases. The germline V gene has CDR1 MNHEY and CDR2 SVGAGI. The CDR3 runs to 17 residues. The CDR3 DNA reads TGTGCCAGCAGTTACTCGCACTCAGGGACGAACACCGGGGAGCTGTTTTTT. It is translated as CASSYSHSGTNTGELFF.

The chain has TRBV7-3 and TRBJ2-1; D gene ambiguous. The CDR3 loop spans 13 amino acids. V was pared by 5 bases and J by 6 bases, with 11 bases between. The germline V gene encodes CDR1 SGHTA and CDR2 FQGTGA. The CDR3 DNA is TGTGCCAGCAGCGCGCGTGAGAGCAATGAGCAGTTCTTC. Its translation: CASSARESNEQFF.

This clonotype has just a few counts. V and J are TRBV9 and TRBJ2-1, with 7 bases aligning to TRBD2. This CDR3 contains 15 residues. The germline V gene has CDR1 SGDLS and CDR2 YYNGEE. The V and J ends lost 4 bases and 8 bases, in that order; junction bases with no gene match: 12. Here the CDR3 DNA reads TGTGCCAGCAGCCGGCGGGCGGGGGAGGTGTATGAGCAGTTCTTC. Its protein is CASSRRAGEVYEQFF. Using reference TRBV9 and TRBJ2-1 for the parts outside the CDR3, the full variable domain is DSGVTQTPKHLITATGQRVTLRCSPRSGDLSVYWYQQSLDQGLQFLIQYYNGEERAKGNILERFSAQQFPDLHSELNLSSLELGDSALYFCASSRRAGEVYEQFFGPGTRLTVL.